These T cell receptor beta chains were read from a single sample in a study of beta chain features in type 1 diabetes. The table came from immunoSEQ multiplex PCR; TCRdb's copy has only in-frame clones and leaves some out. The sample has 250,000 to 300,000 clones, about 24% seen once. The sequenced sample was naive CD4+ T cells from blood. These receptors originate from a woman aged 25 to 45 with type 1 diabetes. Both conserved end residues are part of each CDR3. D genes are given only for firm matches. Some rows mark clone size as missing; the rest say once, few, many or name a class of expanded clone.

clone_size j_call v_call d_call cdr3_aa cdr3_nt
. TRBJ2-3 TRBV27 TRBD2 CASSTTTSGRASTDTQYF TGTGCCAGCAGTACCACGACTAGCGGGAGGGCTAGCACAGATACGCAGTATTTT
. TRBJ1-1 TRBV5-1 TRBD1 CASSLGQTMNTEAFF TGCGCCAGCAGCCTGGGACAGACAATGAACACTGAAGCTTTCTTT
. TRBJ1-4 TRBV10-3 TRBD1 CAISESQGAEKLFF TGTGCCATCAGTGAGTCTCAGGGGGCCGAAAAACTGTTTTTT
. TRBJ2-1 TRBV29-1 TRBD1 CSVTKVGTGSYNEQFF TGCAGCGTCACTAAAGTTGGGACAGGCTCCTACAATGAGCAGTTCTTC
few TRBJ1-1 TRBV9 . CASSVARNTEAFF TGTGCCAGCAGCGTAGCGCGGAACACTGAAGCTTTCTTT
few TRBJ2-2 TRBV2 . CASSLVLGVTGELFF TGTGCCAGCAGTCTCGTCCTAGGAGTCACCGGGGAGCTGTTTTTT
few TRBJ1-2 TRBV30 TRBD1 CAWRGTGYGYTF TGTGCCTGGAGGGGGACAGGGTATGGCTACACCTTC
. TRBJ1-2 TRBV7-9 TRBD1 CASSPGQEDGYTF TGTGCCAGCAGCCCAGGACAGGAGGATGGCTACACCTTC
few TRBJ1-1 TRBV5-4 TRBD1 CASSSPGQGDSEAFF TGTGCCAGCAGCTCGCCGGGACAGGGGGACTCTGAAGCTTTCTTT
. TRBJ2-1 TRBV7-7 . CASSLDPNNEQFF TGTGCTAGCAGCTTAGACCCTAACAATGAGCAGTTCTTC
. TRBJ2-3 TRBV25-1 . CASSDSGTTDTQYF TGTGCCAGCAGTGATTCGGGAACGACAGATACGCAGTATTTT
. TRBJ2-7 TRBV29-1 TRBD1 CSVERQGYEQYF TGCAGCGTTGAGAGACAGGGCTACGAGCAGTACTTC
few TRBJ2-1 TRBV5-8 . CASSPQYNEQFF TGTGCCAGCAGCCCACAGTACAATGAGCAGTTCTTC
few TRBJ1-1 TRBV7-9 . CASSFAGNTEAFF TGTGCCAGCAGCTTCGCGGGGAACACTGAAGCTTTCTTT
few TRBJ2-1 TRBV7-9 . CASSLWHEQFF TGTGCCAGCAGCCTTTGGCATGAGCAGTTCTTC
few TRBJ2-5 TRBV30 TRBD1 CAWSATGPETQYF TGTGCCTGGAGTGCGACAGGGCCGGAGACCCAGTACTTC
. TRBJ2-5 TRBV7-3 TRBD2 CASSERPSGSGETQYF TGTGCCAGCAGCGAGCGGCCTAGCGGGAGTGGAGAGACCCAGTACTTC
. TRBJ2-3 TRBV7-2 . CASSLGSNTDTQYF TGTGCCAGCAGCTTAGGATCTAACACAGATACGCAGTATTTT
. TRBJ2-5 TRBV6-6 TRBD2 CASSYSESGRRETQYF TGTGCCAGCAGTTACTCGGAAAGCGGGAGGAGAGAGACCCAGTACTTC
few TRBJ1-2 TRBV6-4 . CASSEQDRSGGYTF TGTGCCAGCAGTGAACAGGACAGATCTGGTGGCTACACCTTC
. TRBJ2-7 TRBV9 TRBD2 CASSAGLAVTNEQYF TGTGCCAGCAGCGCGGGACTAGCGGTTACTAACGAGCAGTACTTC
. TRBJ2-7 TRBV25-1 TRBD2 CASSEYGRGRTHEQYF TGTGCCAGCAGTGAATATGGGAGGGGAAGGACCCACGAGCAGTACTTC
few TRBJ2-3 TRBV2 . CASSRTAPQYF TGTGCCAGCAGTCGGACAGCTCCGCAGTATTTT
few TRBJ2-1 TRBV29-1 . CSVVGGRSYNEQFF TGCAGCGTTGTTGGTGGGAGGAGTTACAATGAGCAGTTCTTC
. TRBJ2-1 TRBV11-1 . CASSLALDEQFF TGTGCCAGCAGCTTAGCTTTAGATGAGCAGTTCTTC
few TRBJ2-7 TRBV29-1 . CSVYYRGTYEQYF TGCAGCGTTTACTACCGGGGGACCTACGAGCAGTACTTC
. TRBJ2-3 TRBV27 . CASRLGRLADTQYF TGTGCCAGCAGACTAGGGCGGTTGGCAGATACGCAGTATTTT
few TRBJ2-7 TRBV4-1 TRBD2 CASSQGASGASYEQYF TGCGCCAGCAGCCAAGGGGCTAGCGGGGCCTCCTACGAGCAGTACTTC
. TRBJ2-5 TRBV4-2 TRBD2 CASSQDRGLAEETQYF TGTGCCAGCAGCCAAGACCGGGGACTAGCGGAAGAGACCCAGTACTTC
. TRBJ1-4 TRBV5-1 TRBD1 CASSGGTAREKLFF TGCGCCAGCAGTGGGGGGACAGCTAGAGAAAAACTGTTTTTT
. TRBJ1-2 TRBV30 . CAWSDQGFHGYTF TGTGCCTGGAGTGATCAGGGGTTCCATGGCTACACCTTC
few TRBJ1-1 TRBV18 . CASSASGNTEAFF TGTGCCAGCTCAGCCTCAGGGAACACTGAAGCTTTCTTT
. TRBJ1-1 TRBV7-9 . CASSLGRGGTEAFF TGTGCCAGCAGCTTAGGCAGGGGTGGGACTGAAGCTTTCTTT
. TRBJ2-2 TRBV29-1 TRBD1 CSVEDRYRRQGSTGELFF TGCAGCGTTGAAGATCGATACAGGAGACAGGGGTCCACCGGGGAGCTGTTTTTT
few TRBJ2-7 TRBV11-2 . CASSLVSAYEQYF TGTGCCAGCAGCTTAGTTTCAGCGTACGAGCAGTACTTC
. TRBJ1-1 TRBV6-4 . CASSAHGGGDTEAFF TGTGCCAGCAGTGCACATGGGGGGGGTGACACTGAAGCTTTCTTT
. TRBJ2-7 TRBV5-1 . CASSWDTEGEQYF TGCGCCAGCAGCTGGGACACAGAGGGCGAGCAGTACTTC
. TRBJ2-1 TRBV9 TRBD2 CASQSLAGSNEQFF TGTGCCAGCCAGAGTTTAGCGGGAAGCAATGAGCAGTTCTTC